This T cell receptor (beta chain) stems from a study of graft-versus-host responses after intestinal transplantation. Notes on the study in general: Early post-transplant HvG declines tracked with peak circulating GvH clone levels.

Note on this clone: The antigen is undetermined.

Here immunoSEQ multiplex PCR was the method, and the copy in TCRdb shows in-frame clones only, minus some. Counted here are 75,000 to 100,000 clones, about nine tenths occurring once; the ten biggest clones make up around 0.2%. The sequenced sample was unstimulated CD4+ T cells sorted from spleen or lymph node cells, obtained before transplant. The source is a human donor who was the organ donor for an intestinal transplant.

CDR3 residues: CASSPPLIRDRSYEQYF. The CDR3 nucleotides read TGTGCCAGCTCACCACCGCTGATCCGGGACAGATCCTACGAGCAGTACTTC. This sequence joins TRBV18 and TRBJ2-7; TRBD1 matches 7 bases. With V trimmed by 0 bases and J by 1 base, 9 bases remained unmatched. The CDR3 totals 17 residues. The germline CDR1 and CDR2 sequences are KGHSH and LQKENI.